The present entry profiles one T cell receptor (beta chain) with its context. Its antigen is as yet unknown. The data are from a study of graft-versus-host responses after intestinal transplantation. The wider study: Recipients were given multivisceral, liver-intestinal, or isolated intestinal transplants. Study-wide findings and caveats: Researchers found GvH clones in recipient marrow, and some showed up first in ileum or blood.

The V end was cut by 7 bases, the J end by 3 bases, with 10 bases between. Germline CDR1 SNHLY, CDR2 FYNNEI. The CDR3 length is 13 residues. Assay used: immunoSEQ multiplex PCR; TCRdb lists only in-frame clones, some missing. The sample lists 60,000 to 70,000 clones; around 90% were seen once. Intraepithelial lymphocytes and lamina propria lymphocytes were released through processing of graft tissue. The sequenced sample was ileum tissue, obtained more than 350 days after transplant. The clonotype originates from a human patient who received an intestinal transplant, so some T cells may come from the graft donor. The chain joins TRBV2 to TRBJ1-5; TRBD1 is a possible D gene (5 bases). The CDR3 loop is CASNGRANQPQHF. The CDR3 coding sequence is TGTGCCAGCAACGGCAGGGCCAATCAGCCCCAGCATTTT.